This TCR beta chain is drawn from a study of T cells in localized non-small cell lung cancer. The V end was cut by 1 base, the J end by 4 bases, with 10 bases between. CDR1 and CDR2 (germline): SEHNR, FQNEAQ (reference sequence). The length of the CDR3 is 14 residues. Study conclusions and caveats: Researchers found a median around 50 of the top 100 tumor clones in adjacent lung.

This clone was seen a few times. The target antigen is unknown. TCRdb's table, derived via immunoSEQ multiplex PCR, lists solely in-frame clones and lacks some. The sample comprises 10,000 to 12,000 clones, about 80% of which are singletons, and about a third rests with the top ten. Specimen: peripheral blood, collected before any cancer treatment. The rearrangement links TRBV7-9 to TRBJ1-1; D is undetermined. The clonotype originates from a male donor at least 60 years old with stage I lung adenocarcinoma. This CDR3 reads CASSLGGFGTEAFF. The CDR3 DNA is TGTGCCAGCAGCTTAGGAGGGTTTGGCACTGAAGCTTTCTTT.